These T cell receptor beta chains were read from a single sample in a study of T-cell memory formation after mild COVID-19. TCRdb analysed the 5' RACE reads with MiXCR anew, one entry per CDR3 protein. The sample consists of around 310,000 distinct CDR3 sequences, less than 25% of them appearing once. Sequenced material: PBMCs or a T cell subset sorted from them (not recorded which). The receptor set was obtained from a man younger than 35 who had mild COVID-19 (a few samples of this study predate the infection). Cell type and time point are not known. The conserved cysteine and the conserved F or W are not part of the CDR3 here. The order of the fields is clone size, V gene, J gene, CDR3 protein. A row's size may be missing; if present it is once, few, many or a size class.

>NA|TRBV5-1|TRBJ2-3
ASSLPGGPTDTQY
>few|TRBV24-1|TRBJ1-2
ATSEPDRGAGYT
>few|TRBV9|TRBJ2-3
ASSVVSSDTQY
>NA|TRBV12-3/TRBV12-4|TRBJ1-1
ASSLPQGEVTEAF
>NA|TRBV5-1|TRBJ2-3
ASSLAGGSPDTQY
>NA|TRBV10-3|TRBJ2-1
AISESYPFEQF
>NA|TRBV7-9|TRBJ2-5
ASSLAGWETQY
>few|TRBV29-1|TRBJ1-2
SVPGRNYYGYT
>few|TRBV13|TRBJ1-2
ASSISPGGGISGYT
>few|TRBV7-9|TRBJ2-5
ASSLARSGQGKETQY
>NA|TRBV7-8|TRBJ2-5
ASRGQGNIPETQY
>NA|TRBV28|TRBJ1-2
ASSLRQVYGYT